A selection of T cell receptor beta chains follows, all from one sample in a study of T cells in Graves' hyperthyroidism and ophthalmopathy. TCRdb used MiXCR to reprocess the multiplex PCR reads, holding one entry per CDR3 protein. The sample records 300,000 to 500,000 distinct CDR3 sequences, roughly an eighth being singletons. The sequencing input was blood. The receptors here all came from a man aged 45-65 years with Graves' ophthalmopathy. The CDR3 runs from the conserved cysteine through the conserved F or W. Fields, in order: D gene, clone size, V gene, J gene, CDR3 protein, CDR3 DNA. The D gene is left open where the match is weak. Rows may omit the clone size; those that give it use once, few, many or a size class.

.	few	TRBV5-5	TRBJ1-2	CASSIGRQVPRGGYTF	TGTGCCAGTAGTATAGGCAGACAGGTCCCCCGAGGTGGCTACACCTTC
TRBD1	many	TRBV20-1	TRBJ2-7	CSAKSLRLPAPTGKYEQYF	TGCAGTGCTAAGAGCCTGCGGCTGCCCGCCCCGACAGGGAAATACGAGCAGTACTTC
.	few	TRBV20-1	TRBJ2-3	CSASGWATGGTDTQYF	TGCAGTGCTAGTGGGTGGGCTACCGGAGGCACAGATACGCAGTATTTT
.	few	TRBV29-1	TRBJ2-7	CSVRPADTYEQYF	TGCAGCGTTCGACCTGCTGACACGTACGAGCAGTACTTC
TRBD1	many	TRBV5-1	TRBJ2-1	CASSLRGRYNEQFF	TGCGCCAGCAGTTTAAGGGGGCGGTACAATGAGCAGTTCTTC
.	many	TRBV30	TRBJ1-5	CAWSPSLSNQPQHF	TGTGCCTGGAGTCCCTCACTGAGCAATCAGCCCCAGCATTTT
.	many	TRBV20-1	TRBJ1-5	CSASQFEGDRSNQPQHF	TGCAGTGCTAGTCAATTTGAGGGGGATCGTAGCAATCAGCCCCAGCATTTT
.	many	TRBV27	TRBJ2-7	CASAFGRTDEQYF	TGTGCCAGCGCATTTGGCAGGACCGACGAGCAGTACTTC
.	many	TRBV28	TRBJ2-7	CASRPGASYEQYF	TGTGCCAGCAGGCCCGGCGCGTCCTACGAGCAGTACTTC
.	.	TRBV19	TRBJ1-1	CASSILRGPSDTEAFF	TGTGCCAGTAGTATACTTCGGGGTCCGTCTGACACTGAAGCTTTCTTT
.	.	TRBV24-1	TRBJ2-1	CATSDLRREQFF	TGTGCCACCAGTGACCTTAGACGCGAGCAGTTCTTC
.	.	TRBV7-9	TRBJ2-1	CASSLVGNSYNEQFF	TGTGCCAGCAGCTTAGTCGGGAACTCCTACAATGAGCAGTTCTTC
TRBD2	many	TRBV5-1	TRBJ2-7	CASTGTSGSNEQYF	TGCGCCAGCACCGGGACTAGCGGGAGTAACGAGCAGTACTTC
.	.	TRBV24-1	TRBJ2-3	CATSDFTGVADTQYF	TGTGCCACCAGTGATTTTACGGGAGTAGCAGATACGCAGTATTTT
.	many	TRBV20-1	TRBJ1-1	CSASSPARPGTSEAFF	TGCAGTGCTAGCAGCCCGGCGCGACCAGGGACGAGTGAAGCTTTCTTT
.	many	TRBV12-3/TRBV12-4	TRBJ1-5	CASSRQIRGASNQPQHF	TGTGCCAGCAGTCGACAAATCCGGGGGGCCTCCAATCAGCCCCAGCATTTT
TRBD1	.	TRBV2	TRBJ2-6	CASSEGQGPSRVLTF	TGTGCCAGCAGCGAGGGACAGGGGCCCTCACGCGTCCTGACTTTC